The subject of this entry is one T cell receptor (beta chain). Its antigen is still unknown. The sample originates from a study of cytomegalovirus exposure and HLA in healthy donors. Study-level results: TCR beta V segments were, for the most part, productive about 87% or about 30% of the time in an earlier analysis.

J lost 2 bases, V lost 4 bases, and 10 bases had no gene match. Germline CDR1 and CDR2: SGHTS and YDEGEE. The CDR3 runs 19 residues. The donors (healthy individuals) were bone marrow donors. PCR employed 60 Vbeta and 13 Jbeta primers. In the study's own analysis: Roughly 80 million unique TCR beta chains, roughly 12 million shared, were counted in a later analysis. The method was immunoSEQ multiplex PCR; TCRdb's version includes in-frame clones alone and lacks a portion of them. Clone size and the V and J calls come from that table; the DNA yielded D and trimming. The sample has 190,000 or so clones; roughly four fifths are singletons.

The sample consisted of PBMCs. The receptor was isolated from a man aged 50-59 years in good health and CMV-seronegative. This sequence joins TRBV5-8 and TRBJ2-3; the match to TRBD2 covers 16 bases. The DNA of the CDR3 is TGTGCCAGCAGCCTGCCCGGGACTAGCGGGGGGGGCTCCACAGATACGCAGTATTTT. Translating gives CASSLPGTSGGGSTDTQYF.